A selection of T cell receptor beta chains follows, all from one sample in a study of CD8 T cells in Susac syndrome. Each CDR3 protein is one row after TCRdb ran MiXCR on the immunoSEQ multiplex PCR reads. Of about 120,000 distinct CDR3 sequences listed, 95% to 96% were seen once; the top ten hold roughly 0.14%. The sequenced sample consisted of CD4+ T cells from PBMCs. Receptor source: a human donor with Susac syndrome. Both conserved end residues are part of each CDR3. The D gene is left open where the match is weak. Not every row has a clone size; where given, it reads once, few, many or a size class.

length: 17; D: TRBD2; V: TRBV4-3; size: -; J: TRBJ2-1; DNA: TGCGCCAGCAGCCGCCTAGCGGGGTCTAGCTCCTACAATGAGCAGTTCTTC; CDR3: CASSRLAGSSSYNEQFF
length: 12; D: -; V: TRBV3-1; size: -; J: TRBJ2-3; DNA: TGTGCCAGCAGCCATTACACAGATACGCAGTATTTT; CDR3: CASSHYTDTQYF
length: 12; D: -; V: TRBV5-4; size: -; J: TRBJ1-1; DNA: TGTGCCAGCAGCACCACAGACAGAGAAGCTTTCTTT; CDR3: CASSTTDREAFF
length: 14; D: TRBD1; V: TRBV20-1; size: -; J: TRBJ2-5; DNA: TGCAGTGCTAGTCGGCCGACAGGGTTAGAGACCCAGTACTTC; CDR3: CSASRPTGLETQYF
length: 16; D: -; V: TRBV7-2; size: -; J: TRBJ2-5; DNA: TGTGCCAGCAGCTTAGGGCTGGGGGCGCCAGGGGAGACCCAGTACTTC; CDR3: CASSLGLGAPGETQYF
length: 18; D: -; V: TRBV12-3/TRBV12-4; size: -; J: TRBJ2-2; DNA: TGTGCCAGCAGCCCGACACCCACAAATTTCCAGTTACCCGGGGAGCTGTTTTTT; CDR3: CASSPTPTNFQLPGELFF
length: 13; D: -; V: TRBV12-3/TRBV12-4; size: -; J: TRBJ1-2; DNA: TGTGCCAGCAGTGATCTATACGGGGCTGGCTACACCTTC; CDR3: CASSDLYGAGYTF
length: 14; D: -; V: TRBV29-1; size: -; J: TRBJ2-5; DNA: TGCAGCGTTCCCAGCGGACCTACTCACGAGACCCAGTACTTC; CDR3: CSVPSGPTHETQYF
length: 14; D: TRBD1; V: TRBV6-4; size: -; J: TRBJ1-2; DNA: TGTGCCAGCCAACCCTACAGGGGAGACTATGGCTACACCTTC; CDR3: CASQPYRGDYGYTF
length: 17; D: TRBD1; V: TRBV27; size: once; J: TRBJ1-1; DNA: TGTGCCAGCAGTTCACAAGACAGGGGGCTGACGAACACTGAAGCTTTCTTT; CDR3: CASSSQDRGLTNTEAFF
length: 15; D: TRBD1; V: TRBV7-9; size: once; J: TRBJ1-2; DNA: TGTGCCAGCAGCACCGACAGGGGGACTAACTATGGCTACACCTTC; CDR3: CASSTDRGTNYGYTF
length: 12; D: TRBD2; V: TRBV29-1; size: -; J: TRBJ2-5; DNA: TGCAGCGCTGGTAGCGGGGGGGAGACCCAGTACTTC; CDR3: CSAGSGGETQYF
length: 12; D: -; V: TRBV12-3/TRBV12-4; size: few; J: TRBJ2-5; DNA: TGTGCCAGCAGTTTGGTCGAAGAGACCCAGTACTTC; CDR3: CASSLVEETQYF
length: 11; D: -; V: TRBV7-9; size: -; J: TRBJ2-3; DNA: TGTGCCAGCAGGTTCACAGATACGCAGTATTTT; CDR3: CASRFTDTQYF
length: 17; D: -; V: TRBV20-1; size: -; J: TRBJ1-2; DNA: TGCAGTGCTAGAGATCTCGGCCCTCGGGGCAGTCACTATGGCTACACCTTC; CDR3: CSARDLGPRGSHYGYTF
length: 14; D: -; V: TRBV2; size: -; J: TRBJ2-3; DNA: TGTGCCAGCAGTCCCGTCGGGAGCACAGATACGCAGTATTTT; CDR3: CASSPVGSTDTQYF
length: 17; D: TRBD1; V: TRBV28; size: -; J: TRBJ1-5; DNA: TGTGCCAGCAGTTCACTCCTTGGACAGGGGGCCGTTCAGCCCCAGCATTTT; CDR3: CASSSLLGQGAVQPQHF
length: 15; D: -; V: TRBV7-2; size: -; J: TRBJ1-1; DNA: TGTGCCAGCAGCGGAACTCTAGATGCGGCCACTGAAGCTTTCTTT; CDR3: CASSGTLDAATEAFF
length: 13; D: -; V: TRBV5-4; size: -; J: TRBJ2-5; DNA: TGTGCCAGCAGCTTGGTGAGGGAAGAGACCCAGTACTTC; CDR3: CASSLVREETQYF
length: 13; D: -; V: TRBV27; size: -; J: TRBJ2-7; DNA: TGTGCCAGCAGTTTACTCCCGGAGTACGAGCAGTACTTC; CDR3: CASSLLPEYEQYF
length: 15; D: -; V: TRBV4-1; size: -; J: TRBJ2-5; DNA: TGCGCCAGCAGCCAAGATACCAGCGGGCAAGAGACCCAGTACTTC; CDR3: CASSQDTSGQETQYF
length: 12; D: -; V: TRBV6-2/TRBV6-3; size: -; J: TRBJ1-1; DNA: TGTGCCAGCAGTACCCGGCTGCCTGAAGCTTTCTTT; CDR3: CASSTRLPEAFF
length: 13; D: -; V: TRBV7-2; size: -; J: TRBJ2-7; DNA: TGTGCCAGCAGCTTAGCCCAACCATACGAGCAGTACTTC; CDR3: CASSLAQPYEQYF
length: 15; D: TRBD1; V: TRBV7-2; size: -; J: TRBJ2-7; DNA: TGTGCCAGCAGCATACAGGGGGCCACCTCCTACGAGCAGTACTTC; CDR3: CASSIQGATSYEQYF
length: 17; D: TRBD1; V: TRBV18; size: -; J: TRBJ2-6; DNA: TGTGCCAGCTCACCCTTGACAGGGGGGAAAGGGGCCAACGTCCTGACTTTC; CDR3: CASSPLTGGKGANVLTF
length: 16; D: -; V: TRBV15; size: -; J: TRBJ2-1; DNA: TGTGCCACCAGCAGAGAAGACCTCGCGAAGGGCAATGAGCAGTTCTTC; CDR3: CATSREDLAKGNEQFF
length: 14; D: TRBD1; V: TRBV6-2/TRBV6-3; size: -; J: TRBJ1-5; DNA: TGTGCCAGCAGGGATCCAGGGGGCCGTCAGCCCCAGCATTTT; CDR3: CASRDPGGRQPQHF
length: 14; D: -; V: TRBV3-1; size: once; J: TRBJ2-3; DNA: TGTGCCAGCAGTCCGAGGGGGATTGAAGATACGCAGTATTTT; CDR3: CASSPRGIEDTQYF
length: 11; D: -; V: TRBV20-1; size: -; J: TRBJ2-2; DNA: TGCAGTGCTAGGGGGTTCGGGGAGCTGTTTTTT; CDR3: CSARGFGELFF
length: 15; D: -; V: TRBV7-8; size: -; J: TRBJ2-7; DNA: TGTGCCAGCAGCCAGGGGGCTAGCGGGATCTACGAGCAGTACTTC; CDR3: CASSQGASGIYEQYF
length: 15; D: TRBD1; V: TRBV5-1; size: once; J: TRBJ2-4; DNA: TGCGCCAGCAGCTTTACAGGGGACGCCAAAAACATTCAGTACTTC; CDR3: CASSFTGDAKNIQYF
length: 12; D: -; V: TRBV19; size: -; J: TRBJ1-1; DNA: TGTGCCAGTAGTATAGAAAACACTGAAGCTTCCTTT; CDR3: CASSIENTEASF
length: 14; D: -; V: TRBV29-1; size: -; J: TRBJ2-1; DNA: TGCAGCGCTGGGACGGTTTACTCAGACAATGAGCAGTTCTTC; CDR3: CSAGTVYSDNEQFF
length: 14; D: -; V: TRBV20-1; size: -; J: TRBJ2-7; DNA: TGCAGTGCTAGAGATATGGGCGGGCTCTACGAGCAGTACTTC; CDR3: CSARDMGGLYEQYF
length: 18; D: TRBD2; V: TRBV27; size: -; J: TRBJ2-6; DNA: TGTGCCAGCAGTTTAGGCGGGAGGGCCCGAACTGGGGCCAACGTCCTGACTTTC; CDR3: CASSLGGRARTGANVLTF
length: 16; D: TRBD2; V: TRBV5-4; size: -; J: TRBJ2-1; DNA: TGTGCCAGCAGCCCAACGGGGACTAGCGTTTACAATGAGCAGTTCTTC; CDR3: CASSPTGTSVYNEQFF
length: 15; D: -; V: TRBV14; size: -; J: TRBJ1-4; DNA: TGTGCCAGCAGCCAAGCCTCGGCTAGGGGTGAAAAACTGTTTTTT; CDR3: CASSQASARGEKLFF
length: 15; D: -; V: TRBV7-2; size: -; J: TRBJ2-5; DNA: TGTGCCAGCAGCTTGGGGCGGGGACACCAAGAGACCCAGTACTTC; CDR3: CASSLGRGHQETQYF
length: 15; D: TRBD2; V: TRBV5-6; size: -; J: TRBJ2-5; DNA: TGTGCCAGCAGCTGGAGCGGGAGGCCCCAAGAGACCCAGTACTTC; CDR3: CASSWSGRPQETQYF
length: 13; D: -; V: TRBV3-1; size: -; J: TRBJ2-1; DNA: TGTGCCAGCAGCCATGCCACCGGGAATGAGCAGTTCTTC; CDR3: CASSHATGNEQFF
length: 15; D: TRBD1; V: TRBV29-1; size: few; J: TRBJ1-5; DNA: TGCAGCGTTGGTGTCGGGACAGGAAGCAATCAGCCCCAGCATTTT; CDR3: CSVGVGTGSNQPQHF
length: 14; D: -; V: TRBV14; size: -; J: TRBJ2-2; DNA: TGTGCCAGCAGCCAAGATCCGGGAAGAGGGGAGCTGTTTTTT; CDR3: CASSQDPGRGELFF
length: 15; D: TRBD2; V: TRBV29-1; size: -; J: TRBJ2-2; DNA: TGCAGCGTTATCCCCGGGAGGGACCCCACCGGGGAGCTGTTTTTT; CDR3: CSVIPGRDPTGELFF
length: 13; D: -; V: TRBV20-1; size: once; J: TRBJ2-3; DNA: TGCAGTGCTAGAGGGCCAGGCGGTGATACGCAGTATTTT; CDR3: CSARGPGGDTQYF
length: 13; D: TRBD2; V: TRBV29-1; size: once; J: TRBJ2-5; DNA: TGCAGCGTAAGGACTAGCGGGCAAGAGACCCAGTACTTC; CDR3: CSVRTSGQETQYF
length: 14; D: TRBD1; V: TRBV5-1; size: -; J: TRBJ2-1; DNA: TGCGCCACCGGTGAGGGACAGTCCTACAATGAGCAGTTCTTC; CDR3: CATGEGQSYNEQFF
length: 14; D: TRBD1; V: TRBV18; size: -; J: TRBJ1-5; DNA: TGTGCCAGCTCACCGACAGGGAAGAATCAGCCCCAGCATTTT; CDR3: CASSPTGKNQPQHF
length: 14; D: -; V: TRBV20-1; size: -; J: TRBJ2-7; DNA: TGCAGTGCTAGATTAGGCGGGAATCCCTACGAGCAGTACTTC; CDR3: CSARLGGNPYEQYF
length: 12; D: -; V: TRBV5-1; size: -; J: TRBJ2-3; DNA: TGCGCCAGCAGCTTAAGTTTGGATACGCAGTATTTT; CDR3: CASSLSLDTQYF
length: 12; D: TRBD1; V: TRBV29-1; size: once; J: TRBJ2-7; DNA: TGCAGCGTTGTCGAGGGGGCATACGAGCAGTACTTC; CDR3: CSVVEGAYEQYF
length: 16; D: -; V: TRBV7-2; size: -; J: TRBJ2-7; DNA: TGTGCCAGCAGCCCCGCCCGAGGTTTGGGTACCTACGAGCAGTACTTC; CDR3: CASSPARGLGTYEQYF
length: 15; D: -; V: TRBV4-2; size: -; J: TRBJ2-1; DNA: TGTGCCAGCAGCCCCTTAGGGAGCTCCTACAATGAGCAGTTCTTC; CDR3: CASSPLGSSYNEQFF
length: 17; D: -; V: TRBV20-1; size: -; J: TRBJ2-2; DNA: TGCAGTGCTAGAGATCTTTCGGCGGGTGCGAACACCGGGGAGCTGTTTTTT; CDR3: CSARDLSAGANTGELFF
length: 13; D: TRBD1; V: TRBV29-1; size: -; J: TRBJ1-1; DNA: TGCAGCGTCGGGACAGGGTGGTTTGTGGAAGCTTTCTTT; CDR3: CSVGTGWFVEAFF
length: 13; D: -; V: TRBV19; size: -; J: TRBJ2-1; DNA: TGTGCCAGTACCCCGGACATAAGGGATGAGCAGTTCTTC; CDR3: CASTPDIRDEQFF